These 9 T cell receptor beta chains share one sample of origin, sequenced in a study of shared clonotypes between healthy human individuals. TCRdb keeps only in-frame clones here, not all; method: immunoSEQ multiplex PCR. The data show over 700,000 clones, around 70% seen once. The material sequenced was memory CD4+ T cells sorted from blood. Subset here: CD45RA-negative fraction. Receptors originate from a woman in her 30s in good health.

This clone was found a few times. V and J are TRBV6-1 and TRBJ2-2, with unresolved D. Germline-derived CDR1 and CDR2 are MNHNS and SASEGT. The CDR3 is 15 residues long. Trimming took 4 bases from V and 4 from J, leaving 13 bases between them. DNA of the CDR3: TGTGCCAGCAGTGCGAGCCGAACCCCCACCGGGGAGCTGTTTTTT. Encoded protein: CASSASRTPTGELFF.

The DNA of the CDR3 is TGTGCCTGGAGTCCACAGAGGGACCAGCCCCAGCATTTT. This translates into CAWSPQRDQPQHF. The chain is built from TRBV30 and TRBJ1-5, with TRBD1 as a possible D gene (5 bases). V was pared by 2 bases and J by 7 bases, with 12 bases between. From germline, CDR1 is GTSNPN and CDR2 SVGIG (reference sequence). The CDR3 is 13 residues long.

V is TRBV12-2 and J is TRBJ2-5; the D call TRBD2 from the table was never checked on the DNA. TRBV12-2 is flagged as a pseudogene. The CDR3 has 16 residues. CDR3 residues: CASRLAGTSGRETQYF. CDR3 in DNA: TGTGCAAGTCGCTTAGCCGGGACTAGCGGGAGAGAGACCCAGTACTTC.

V is TRBV7-8 and J is TRBJ1-4; weak D call: TRBD1 (5 bases). CDR3 size: 15 residues. CDR1 and CDR2 from the germline V gene are SGHVS and FQNEAQ. Trimming took off 1 base at V and 8 bases at J, with 14 bases between the two ends. CDR3 protein: CASSLGAAGHEKLFF. CDR3 DNA: TGTGCCAGCAGCTTAGGGGCGGCAGGGCACGAAAAACTGTTTTTT.

V usage is TRBV5-1 and J usage is TRBJ2-7, with TRBD2 identical over 11 bases. The trim removed 4 bases at V and 2 bases at J, leaving 5 bases unmatched. The CDR3 extends over 15 amino acids. Germline V gene sequence: CDR1 SGHRS, CDR2 YFSETQ. The CDR3 bases are TGCGCCAGCAGCGTTTTAGCGGGAGGGCCCTACGAGCAGTACTTC. Protein: CASSVLAGGPYEQYF. Based on the CDR3 plus reference TRBV5-1 and TRBJ2-7, the full variable domain is KAGVTQTPRYLIKTRGQQVTLSCSPISGHRSVSWYQQTPGQGLQFLFEYFSETQRNKGNFPGRFSGRQFSNSRSEMNVSTLELGDSALYLCASSVLAGGPYEQYFGPGTRLTVT.

The chain uses TRBV18 and TRBJ1-2, with D perhaps matching TRBD1 (5 bases). The CDR3 is 15 amino acids. V was cut by 2 bases and J by 3 bases, with 13 bases left in between. Germline V lookup: CDR1 KGHSH, CDR2 LQKENI. The CDR3 reads CASSPSRGAHYGYTF. The CDR3 bases are TGTGCCAGCTCACCATCGAGAGGGGCACACTATGGCTACACCTTC.

J is TRBJ1-2 and V is TRBV19, with no clear D. Germline V CDR1 and CDR2: LNHDA, SQIVND (reference sequence). The CDR3 is made up of 13 amino acids. V was trimmed by 5 bases and J by 1 base, leaving 8 bases between them. CDR3 in DNA: TGTGCCAGTAGTCTTCGGTTTAACTATGGCTACACCTTC. Its protein product is CASSLRFNYGYTF.

This clone has a single count. This chain uses TRBV5-1 with TRBJ1-1; D possibly corresponds to TRBD1 (5 bases). With 2 bases removed from V and 1 base from J, the gap between germline ends came to 9 bases. Looked up from germline, CDR1 is SGHRS and CDR2 is YFSETQ. The CDR3 spans 14 residues. CDR3 residues: CASSLYGQNTEAFF. The CDR3 coding sequence is TGCGCCAGCAGCTTATACGGACAGAACACTGAAGCTTTCTTT.

This clone occurred a few times. This CDR3 is also generated by other DNA sequences in the sample. This chain uses TRBV20-1 with TRBJ1-3; TRBD1 might be the D (5 bases). The CDR3 runs to 11 residues. V was pared by 6 bases and J by 2 bases, with 5 bases between. Germline-derived CDR1 and CDR2 are DFQATT and SNEGSKA (reference sequence). CDR3 in amino acids: CSARAGNTIYF. In nucleotides, the CDR3 is TGCAGTGCCAGGGCTGGAAACACCATATATTTT.